This paragraph reports one T cell receptor (beta chain). This sample was included in a study of blood T cell repertoires in COVID-19. Across the study: The United States, Italy and Spain provided the acute and convalescent COVID-19 samples. The analysed material was cDNA or gDNA that came from T cells, B-cell-depleted T cells, or PBMCs.

The junction had 4 bases not matched to a gene; V was cut back by 1 base and J by 4 bases. Germline V gene lookup returns CDR1 SGHKS and CDR2 YYEKEE (reference sequence). The CDR3 runs 15 residues. One Seattle source followed patients from active infection through their disease course. Per the study methods: Reference gene primers were amplified, and this amplification served to estimate nucleated cell counts. Assay: immunoSEQ multiplex PCR; the TCRdb copy retains only in-frame clones and omits some. V and J calls and clone size are those listed in that table; D and trimming were worked out from the DNA. The data contain fewer than 200,000 clones, approximately 80% of them seen just once; the ten biggest clones take up roughly 8.1%.

This clonotype was sampled from a woman older than 75 with COVID-19, enrolled during active disease. The sequenced material came from peripheral blood. The genes are TRBV5-5 and TRBJ1-3; 8 bases line up with TRBD1. This chain's CDR3 is CASSLQGAPGNTIYF. The CDR3 nucleotides are TGTGCCAGCAGCTTGCAGGGGGCGCCCGGAAACACCATATATTTT.